The source of this T cell receptor beta chain is a study of technical replicates of blood from a handful of donors. This CDR3 spans 13 amino acids. Germline-derived CDR1 and CDR2 are MNHEY and SMNVEV (reference sequence). V dropped 10 bases and J dropped 1 base, with 11 bases sitting between them. Produced via immunoSEQ multiplex PCR; TCRdb's table is partial and in-frame only. Seen here are more than 90,000 clones, around 96% observed once, and the top ten hold about 0.35%. Sequenced material: T cells isolated from PBMCs. This TCR was recovered from a human donor in good health. V and J are TRBV27 and TRBJ2-1; perhaps TRBD2 as D (6 bases). CDR3 loop: CATSRESYNEQFF. The CDR3 region has the DNA TGTGCCACCTCCCGGGAGTCCTACAATGAGCAGTTCTTC.